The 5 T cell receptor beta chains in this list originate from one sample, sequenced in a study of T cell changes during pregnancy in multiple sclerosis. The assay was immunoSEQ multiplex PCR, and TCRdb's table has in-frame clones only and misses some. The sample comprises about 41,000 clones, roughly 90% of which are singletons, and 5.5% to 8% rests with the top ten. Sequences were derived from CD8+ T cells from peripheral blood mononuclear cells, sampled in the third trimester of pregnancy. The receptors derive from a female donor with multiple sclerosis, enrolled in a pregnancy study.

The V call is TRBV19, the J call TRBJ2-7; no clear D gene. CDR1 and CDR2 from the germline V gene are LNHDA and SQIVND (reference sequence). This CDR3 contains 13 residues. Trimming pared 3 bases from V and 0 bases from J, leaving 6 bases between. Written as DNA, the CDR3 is TGTGCCAGTAGTATGGCCCCCTCCTACGAGCAGTACTTC. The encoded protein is CASSMAPSYEQYF.

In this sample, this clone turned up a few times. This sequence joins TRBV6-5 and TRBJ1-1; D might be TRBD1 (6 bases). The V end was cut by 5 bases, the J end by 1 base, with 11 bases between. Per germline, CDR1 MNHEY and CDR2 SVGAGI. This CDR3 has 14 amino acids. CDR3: CASSPEGQNTEAFF. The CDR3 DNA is TGTGCCAGCAGTCCCGAGGGACAGAACACTGAAGCTTTCTTT.

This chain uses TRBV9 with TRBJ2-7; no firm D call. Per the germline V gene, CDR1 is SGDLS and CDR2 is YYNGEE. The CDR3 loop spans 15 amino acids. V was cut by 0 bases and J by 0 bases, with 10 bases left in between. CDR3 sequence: CASSVGGLSSYEQYF. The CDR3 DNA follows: TGTGCCAGCAGCGTAGGTGGCCTCAGCTCCTACGAGCAGTACTTC.

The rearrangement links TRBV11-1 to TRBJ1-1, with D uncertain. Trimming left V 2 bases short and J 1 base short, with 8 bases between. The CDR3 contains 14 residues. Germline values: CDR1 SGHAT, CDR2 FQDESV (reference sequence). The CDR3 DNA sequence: TGTGCCAGCAGCTTACCAGAGGGGAACACTGAAGCTTTCTTT. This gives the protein CASSLPEGNTEAFF.

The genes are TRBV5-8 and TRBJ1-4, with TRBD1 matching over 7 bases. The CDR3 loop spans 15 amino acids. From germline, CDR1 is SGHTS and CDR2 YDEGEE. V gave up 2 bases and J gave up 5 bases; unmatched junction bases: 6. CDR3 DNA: TGTGCCAGCAGCTTACCTGGGACAGAGAATGAAAAACTGTTTTTT. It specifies CASSLPGTENEKLFF.